The clone carrying this T cell receptor (beta chain) has only a few counts. Its antigen is not known. The entry originates in a study of identical twins. Regarding the study as a whole: Insertion counts were lower in abundant cord blood beta clonotypes, a trend that memory repertoires did not show. Cross-sectional statistics underpinned the conclusions; the same donors were not followed.

Each CDR3 protein gets one entry after TCRdb re-called the 5' RACE reads with MiXCR. Counted here are 350,000 to 450,000 distinct CDR3 sequences, approximately 17% occurring once; the ten biggest clones make up around 10%. V shed 4 bases and J shed 4 bases, with 11 bases lying between them. The CDR3 totals 13 residues. CDR1 is MNHNS, CDR2 SASEGT, per germline. Specimen: naive T cells sorted from blood. J is TRBJ2-7 and V is TRBV6-1; D unclear. This TCR was recovered from a man aged 50 to 60 in good health. CDR3 loop: CASSVSPPYEQYF. The CDR3 coding sequence is TGTGCCAGCAGTGTTTCACCCCCATACGAGCAGTACTTC.